This TCR beta chain was obtained from a study of blood T cell repertoires in COVID-19. Overall study: Specimens from acute and convalescent COVID-19 originated in the United States, Italy and Spain. From T cells, B-cell-depleted T cells, or PBMCs came the material, which was cDNA or gDNA.

Original handling: For nucleated cells, counts were estimated from reference gene primer amplification. The data were produced by immunoSEQ multiplex PCR, yet TCRdb's version contains in-frame clones alone and is incomplete. Clone size and the V and J calls come from that table; the DNA yielded D and trimming. The sample gives 120,000 to 150,000 clones, roughly 90% of which show up once; 2.3% is in the top ten. This CDR3 is built from 14 residues. Germline V CDR1 and CDR2: SGHRS, YFSETQ. The V segment lost 5 bases and the J segment 4 bases; nucleotides outside the gene matches: 5. This clonotype originated in a human donor in a cohort sampled during active COVID-19. The chain links TRBV5-1 to TRBJ2-7, with 11 bases lining up with TRBD2. The sample taken for sequencing was peripheral blood. Here the CDR3 reads CASRIAGGSYEQYF. The CDR3 nucleotides read TGCGCCAGCAGGATAGCGGGAGGGAGTTACGAGCAGTACTTC.